The rows below give T cell receptor beta chains drawn from one sample of a study of T cells in Graves' hyperthyroidism and ophthalmopathy. One entry per CDR3 protein, called by TCRdb with MiXCR from the multiplex PCR reads. The data hold approximately 600,000 distinct CDR3 sequences, with about a fifth observed a single time. Sequenced input: blood. The receptors were sampled from a man aged 25-40 years with Graves' ophthalmopathy. CDR3s include the opening cysteine and the closing phenylalanine or tryptophan. Fields, in order: clone size, J gene, V gene, D gene, CDR3 protein, CDR3 DNA. D genes are given only for firm matches. Clone size is stated in some rows and not others, as once, few, many or a class when expanded.

>many|TRBJ2-7|TRBV20-1|TRBD2
CSARGLAGVGYEQYF
TGCAGTGCTAGAGGGCTAGCGGGAGTGGGGTACGAGCAGTACTTC
>few|TRBJ1-2|TRBV24-1|NA
CATSVIGPRGYTF
TGTGCCACCAGTGTAATAGGACCGAGGGGCTACACCTTC
>few|TRBJ2-5|TRBV7-9|NA
CASSLRQYQEAQYF
TGCGCCAGCAGCCTCAGACAGTACCAAGAGGCCCAGTACTTC
>NA|TRBJ1-5|TRBV20-1|NA
CSARSASNQPQHF
TGCAGTGCTAGGTCGGCGAGCAATCAGCCCCAGCATTTT
>NA|TRBJ2-5|TRBV4-1|TRBD1
CASSQKWDRAPGTQYF
TGCGCCAGCAGCCAAAAATGGGACAGGGCCCCGGGGACCCAGTACTTC
>many|TRBJ2-3|TRBV7-2|NA
CASSQMGDTQYF
TGTGCCAGCAGCCAGATGGGGGATACGCAGTATTTT
>NA|TRBJ2-1|TRBV7-9|NA
CASSTKDNEQFF
TGTGCCAGCAGCACCAAGGATAATGAGCAGTTCTTC
>NA|TRBJ2-5|TRBV5-4|TRBD2
CTSSQDPSGALQETQYF
TGTACCAGCAGCCAAGATCCTAGCGGGGCCCTCCAAGAGACCCAGTACTTC
>NA|TRBJ1-6|TRBV9|TRBD1
CASSGAGQVNSPLHF
TGTGCCAGCAGCGGGGCGGGACAGGTTAATTCACCCCTCCACTTT
>many|TRBJ1-1|TRBV10-3|TRBD1
CAISPGQGATEAFF
TGTGCCATCAGCCCCGGGCAGGGGGCCACTGAAGCTTTCTTT
>few|TRBJ1-5|TRBV30|TRBD1
CAWSVPPRTGANQPQHF
TGTGCCTGGAGTGTACCCCCCCGGACAGGGGCTAATCAGCCCCAGCATTTT
>NA|TRBJ2-7|TRBV12-3/TRBV12-4|NA
CASTFLDGSYEQYF
TGTGCCAGCACCTTTCTGGACGGGTCCTACGAGCAGTACTTC
>NA|TRBJ2-7|TRBV30|NA
CAWSKGGHGEQYF
TGTGCCTGGAGTAAGGGGGGCCACGGCGAGCAGTACTTC
>many|TRBJ2-1|TRBV7-3|NA
CASSSLASTVYEQFF
TGTGCCAGCAGCTCTCTAGCGTCCACCGTGTATGAGCAGTTCTTC
>few|TRBJ2-2|TRBV20-1|TRBD1
CSARTGTGTGELFF
TGCAGTGCTAGAACCGGGACAGGGACCGGGGAGCTGTTTTTT
>few|TRBJ2-1|TRBV7-2|TRBD1
CASSSAGTGSLNEQFF
TGTGCCAGCAGCTCCGCCGGGACAGGGTCCCTCAATGAGCAGTTCTTC
>many|TRBJ1-2|TRBV4-1|NA
CASSQDGTMIYGYTF
TGCGCCAGCAGCCAAGATGGTACTATGATTTATGGCTACACCTTC
>NA|TRBJ2-7|TRBV12-3/TRBV12-4|NA
CASSLVHHEQYF
TGTGCCAGCAGTTTAGTGCACCACGAGCAGTACTTC
>NA|TRBJ1-2|TRBV28|TRBD1
CASSLTQGFGYTF
TGTGCCAGCAGTTTGACACAGGGGTTTGGCTACACCTTC
>few|TRBJ2-1|TRBV5-1|NA
CASSLDGGSLYNEQFF
TGCGCCAGCAGCTTGGACGGGGGATCCCTTTACAATGAGCAGTTCTTC
>NA|TRBJ2-1|TRBV7-9|TRBD2
CASSSLAGGPADEQFF
TGTGCCAGCAGCTCTCTAGCGGGAGGGCCTGCGGATGAGCAGTTCTTC
>NA|TRBJ2-2|TRBV7-9|TRBD2
CASSSRTSGSGTGELFF
TGTGCCAGCAGCTCCCGGACTAGCGGGAGCGGGACCGGGGAGCTGTTTTTT
>NA|TRBJ2-5|TRBV18|NA
CASSQFQETQYF
TGTGCCAGCTCACAATTTCAAGAGACCCAGTACTTC
>many|TRBJ1-5|TRBV11-2|NA
CASSRQGDMGGNQPQHF
TGTGCCAGCAGCCGCCAAGGAGACATGGGGGGCAATCAGCCCCAGCATTTT
>NA|TRBJ2-7|TRBV7-9|NA
CASSHKSSEQYF
TGTGCCAGCAGCCATAAATCCTCCGAGCAGTACTTC
>few|TRBJ2-7|TRBV7-8|NA
CASSLGGSATYEQYF
TGTGCCAGCAGCTTAGGGGGCAGTGCAACCTACGAGCAGTACTTC
>few|TRBJ2-3|TRBV29-1|TRBD2
CSVEQAGGTDTQYF
TGCAGCGTTGAGCAAGCGGGGGGCACAGATACGCAGTATTTT
>few|TRBJ1-2|TRBV6-1|TRBD1
CASSVRDRGPHYGYTF
TGTGCCAGCAGTGTCAGGGACAGGGGGCCTCACTATGGCTACACCTTC
>NA|TRBJ1-4|TRBV29-1|TRBD1
CSVRTGGGEKLFF
TGCAGCGTCCGGACAGGGGGCGGTGAAAAACTGTTTTTT